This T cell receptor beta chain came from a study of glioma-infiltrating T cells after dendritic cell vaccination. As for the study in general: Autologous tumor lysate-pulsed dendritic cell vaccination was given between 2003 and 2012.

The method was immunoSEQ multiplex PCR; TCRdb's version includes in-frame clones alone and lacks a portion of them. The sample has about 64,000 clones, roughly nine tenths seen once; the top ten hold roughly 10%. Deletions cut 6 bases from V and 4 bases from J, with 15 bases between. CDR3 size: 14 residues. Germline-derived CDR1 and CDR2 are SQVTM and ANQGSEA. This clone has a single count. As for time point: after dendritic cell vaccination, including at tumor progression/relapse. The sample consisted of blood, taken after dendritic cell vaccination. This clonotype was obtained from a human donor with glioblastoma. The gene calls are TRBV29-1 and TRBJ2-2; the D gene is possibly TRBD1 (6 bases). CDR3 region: CSVGTGFGTGELFF. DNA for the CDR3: TGCAGCGTCGGAACAGGGTTCGGCACCGGGGAGCTGTTTTTT.